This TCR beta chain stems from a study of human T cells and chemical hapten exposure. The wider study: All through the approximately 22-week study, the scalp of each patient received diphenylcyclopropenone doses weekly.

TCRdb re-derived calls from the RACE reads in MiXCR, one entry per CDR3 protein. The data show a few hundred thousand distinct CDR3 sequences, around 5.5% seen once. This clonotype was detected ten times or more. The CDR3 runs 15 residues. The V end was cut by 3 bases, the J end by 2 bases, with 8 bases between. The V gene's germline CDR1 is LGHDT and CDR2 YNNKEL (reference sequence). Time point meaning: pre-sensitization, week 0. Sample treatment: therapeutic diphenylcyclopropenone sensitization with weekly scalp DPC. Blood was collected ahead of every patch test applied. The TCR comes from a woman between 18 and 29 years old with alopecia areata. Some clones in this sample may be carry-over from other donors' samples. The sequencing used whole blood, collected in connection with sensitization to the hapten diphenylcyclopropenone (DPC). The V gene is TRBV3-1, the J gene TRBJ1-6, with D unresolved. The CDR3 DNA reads TGTGCCAGCAGCCACGGTCAGGCCTATAATTCACCCCTCCACTTT. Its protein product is CASSHGQAYNSPLHF.